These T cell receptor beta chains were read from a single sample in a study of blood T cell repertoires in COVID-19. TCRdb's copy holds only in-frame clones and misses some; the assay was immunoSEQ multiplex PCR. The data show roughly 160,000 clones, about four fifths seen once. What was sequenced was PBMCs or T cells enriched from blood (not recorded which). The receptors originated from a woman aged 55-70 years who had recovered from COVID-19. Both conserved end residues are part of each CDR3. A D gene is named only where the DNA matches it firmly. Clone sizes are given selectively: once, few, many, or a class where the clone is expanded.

DNA: TGTGCCAGCAGCCATATCCGGGACAGTCAATACGAGCAGTACTTC
CDR3: CASSHIRDSQYEQYF
V: TRBV14
size: NA
D: TRBD1
J: TRBJ2-7

DNA: TGCGCCAGCAGCCAGGACGACGGGGGTCTGACTGAAGCTTTCTTT
CDR3: CASSQDDGGLTEAFF
V: TRBV4-1
size: NA
D: NA
J: TRBJ1-1

DNA: TGTGCCAGCAGCCAAGATTCGGGTTATGGCTACACCTTC
CDR3: CASSQDSGYGYTF
V: TRBV14
size: NA
D: NA
J: TRBJ1-2

DNA: TGTGCCTGGAGGTGGGGACAGACCTCCTATGGCTACACCTTC
CDR3: CAWRWGQTSYGYTF
V: TRBV30
size: NA
D: TRBD1
J: TRBJ1-2

DNA: TGTGCCAGCAGTGACGCGGGGGGGACAGAAACCTACGAGCAGTACTTC
CDR3: CASSDAGGTETYEQYF
V: TRBV6-1
size: NA
D: TRBD2
J: TRBJ2-7

DNA: TGTGCCAGCAGCCAAGAACTCGGGGAAAAACTGTTTTTT
CDR3: CASSQELGEKLFF
V: TRBV3-1/TRBV3-2
size: NA
D: NA
J: TRBJ1-4

DNA: TGCGCCAGCAGAGAAGGGACAGTCTCCAGCACCTACGAGCAGTACTTC
CDR3: CASREGTVSSTYEQYF
V: TRBV5-1
size: NA
D: TRBD1
J: TRBJ2-7

DNA: TGTGCCAGCAGTGAAGGGCCCAGGGGGAACTATGGCTACACCTTC
CDR3: CASSEGPRGNYGYTF
V: TRBV2
size: NA
D: TRBD1
J: TRBJ1-2

DNA: TGCGCCAGCAGTGACGGGGGACTCACAGATACGCAGTATTTT
CDR3: CASSDGGLTDTQYF
V: TRBV10-1
size: many
D: NA
J: TRBJ2-3

DNA: TGTGCCTGGAGTGTTGGCGGGGGGACTCAAGAGACCCAGTACTTC
CDR3: CAWSVGGGTQETQYF
V: TRBV30
size: NA
D: TRBD2
J: TRBJ2-5

DNA: TGTGCCAGCAGTGTCACTTTCCTATCCAGGGGGGACGGTGGCTACACCTTC
CDR3: CASSVTFLSRGDGGYTF
V: TRBV25-1
size: NA
D: TRBD1
J: TRBJ1-2

DNA: TGTGCCAGCAGCCAGGACCCGGGACAGGGGTCCTACAATGAGCAGTTCTTC
CDR3: CASSQDPGQGSYNEQFF
V: TRBV4-2
size: NA
D: TRBD1
J: TRBJ2-1

DNA: TGTGCCAGCAAGGGGACAGTGAATGAAAAACTGTTTTTT
CDR3: CASKGTVNEKLFF
V: TRBV6-5
size: NA
D: TRBD1
J: TRBJ1-4